This TCR beta chain comes out of a study of T cell responses to AZD1222 COVID-19 vaccine. Study-level points and caveats: With dominance at 160-218 and 743-854, vaccine-associated CD4 TCRs spanned spike. Baseline seropositives among AZD1222 recipients totaled only five or six.

V was clipped by 3 bases and J by 4 bases, with 9 bases between them. The CDR3 has 13 amino acids. Germline V gene sequence: CDR1 MNHEY, CDR2 SVGAGI. The data were produced by immunoSEQ multiplex PCR, yet TCRdb's version contains in-frame clones alone and is incomplete. The sample shows some 150,000 clones, roughly 90% of them seen only once. Comment on this clone: Its antigen is unidentified.

The material sequenced was peripheral blood, taken on day 0 of AZD1222 vaccination. This sequence originates from an adult in good health. The V and J genes are TRBV6-5 and TRBJ2-5; D may be TRBD1 (5 bases). The CDR3 loop is CASSYVRGETQYF. For the CDR3, the DNA is TGTGCCAGCAGTTATGTTAGGGGAGAGACCCAGTACTTC.